This T cell receptor beta chain was obtained from a study of blood T cell repertoires in COVID-19. The table came from immunoSEQ multiplex PCR; TCRdb's copy has only in-frame clones and leaves some out. The sample carries roughly 250,000 clones, 75% to 85% recorded once. This CDR3 spans 15 amino acids. Germline CDR1 and CDR2: LNHDA and SQIVND (reference sequence). The V and J ends lost 8 bases and 4 bases, in that order; junction bases with no gene match: 9. The clonotype originates from a human donor in a cohort sampled during active COVID-19. The V and J genes are TRBV19 and TRBJ2-1; 9 bases align to TRBD1. The sequenced sample was peripheral blood. CDR3 bases: TGTGCCAGTTACGAGGGGACAGGGAGGTACAATGAGCAGTTCTTC. Translated, it gives CASYEGTGRYNEQFF.